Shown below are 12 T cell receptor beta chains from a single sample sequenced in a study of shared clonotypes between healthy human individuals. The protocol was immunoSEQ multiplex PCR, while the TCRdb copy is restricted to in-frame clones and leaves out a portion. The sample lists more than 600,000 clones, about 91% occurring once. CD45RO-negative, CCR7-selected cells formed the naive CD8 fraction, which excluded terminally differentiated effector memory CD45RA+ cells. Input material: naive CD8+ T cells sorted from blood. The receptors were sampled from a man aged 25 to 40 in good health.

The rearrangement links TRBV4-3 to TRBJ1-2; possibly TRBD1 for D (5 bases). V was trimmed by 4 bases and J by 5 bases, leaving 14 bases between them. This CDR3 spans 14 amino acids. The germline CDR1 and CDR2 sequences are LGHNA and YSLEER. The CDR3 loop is CASSPWDGEYGYTF. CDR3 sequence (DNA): TGCGCCAGCAGCCCTTGGGACGGAGAATATGGCTACACCTTC.

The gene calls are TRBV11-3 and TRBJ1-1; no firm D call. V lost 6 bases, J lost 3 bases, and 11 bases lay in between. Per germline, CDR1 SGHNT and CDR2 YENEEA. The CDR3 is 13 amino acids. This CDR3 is CASRRRADTEAFF. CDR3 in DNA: TGTGCCAGCAGACGCCGGGCCGACACTGAAGCTTTCTTT.

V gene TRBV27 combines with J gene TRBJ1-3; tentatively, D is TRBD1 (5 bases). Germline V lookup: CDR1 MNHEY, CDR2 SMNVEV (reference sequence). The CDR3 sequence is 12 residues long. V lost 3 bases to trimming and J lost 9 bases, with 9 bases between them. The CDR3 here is CASSFTGGTIYF. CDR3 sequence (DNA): TGTGCCAGCAGTTTTACAGGAGGCACCATATATTTT.

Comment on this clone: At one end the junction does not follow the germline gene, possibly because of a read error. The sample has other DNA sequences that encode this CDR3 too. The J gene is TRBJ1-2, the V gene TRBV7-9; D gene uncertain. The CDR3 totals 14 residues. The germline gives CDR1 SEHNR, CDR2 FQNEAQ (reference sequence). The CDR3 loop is CASSPEDLFYGYTF. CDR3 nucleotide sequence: TGTGCCAGCAGCCCGGAGGACCTCTTCTATGGTTACACCTTC.

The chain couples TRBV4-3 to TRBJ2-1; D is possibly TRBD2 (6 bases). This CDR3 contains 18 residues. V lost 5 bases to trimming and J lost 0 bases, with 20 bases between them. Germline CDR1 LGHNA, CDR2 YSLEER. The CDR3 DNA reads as TGCGCCAGCAGCAACGCCCTGAGGGACTCCAACTCCTACAATGAGCAGTTCTTC. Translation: CASSNALRDSNSYNEQFF.

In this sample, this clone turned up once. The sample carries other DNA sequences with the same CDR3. The CDR3 loop is CASSSLSYEQYF. CDR3 nucleotides: TGTGCCAGCAGCTCCCTTTCCTACGAGCAGTACTTC. The chain employs TRBV13 and TRBJ2-7, with D uncertain. V was pared by 4 bases and J by 1 base, with 5 bases between. The germline V gene has CDR1 PRHDT and CDR2 FYEKMQ (reference sequence). The CDR3 has 12 amino acids.

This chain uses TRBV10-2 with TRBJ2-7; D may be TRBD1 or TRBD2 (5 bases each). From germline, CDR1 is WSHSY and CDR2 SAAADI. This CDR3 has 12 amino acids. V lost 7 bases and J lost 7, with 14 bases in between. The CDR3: CASNRGLDEQYF. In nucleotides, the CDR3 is TGCGCCAGCAACCGGGGCCTTGATGAGCAGTACTTC.

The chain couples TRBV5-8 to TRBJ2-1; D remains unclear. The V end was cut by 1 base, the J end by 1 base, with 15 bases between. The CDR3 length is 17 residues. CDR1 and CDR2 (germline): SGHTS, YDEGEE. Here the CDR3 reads CASSLLTVGLSYNEQFF. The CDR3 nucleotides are TGTGCCAGCAGCTTGCTCACGGTAGGGCTATCCTACAATGAGCAGTTCTTC.

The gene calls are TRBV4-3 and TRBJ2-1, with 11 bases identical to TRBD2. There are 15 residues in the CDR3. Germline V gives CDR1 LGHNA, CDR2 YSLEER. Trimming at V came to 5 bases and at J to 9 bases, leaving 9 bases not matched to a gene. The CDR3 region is CASSDVSGRAFEQFF. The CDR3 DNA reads TGCGCCAGCAGCGATGTTAGCGGGAGGGCCTTTGAGCAGTTCTTC.

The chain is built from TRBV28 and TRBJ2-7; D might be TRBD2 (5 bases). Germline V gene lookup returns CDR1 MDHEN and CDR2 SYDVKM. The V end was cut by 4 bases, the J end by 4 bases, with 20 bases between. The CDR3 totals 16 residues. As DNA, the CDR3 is TGTGCCAGCAGTTCCCCCCGAGGGCTAGGACGGTACGAGCAGTACTTC. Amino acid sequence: CASSSPRGLGRYEQYF.

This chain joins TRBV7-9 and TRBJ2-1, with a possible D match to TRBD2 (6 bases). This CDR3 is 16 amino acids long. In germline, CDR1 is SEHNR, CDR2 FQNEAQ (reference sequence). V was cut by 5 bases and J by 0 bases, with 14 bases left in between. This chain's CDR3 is CASSGDLSSSYNEQFF. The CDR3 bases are TGTGCCAGCAGCGGGGACTTATCAAGCTCCTACAATGAGCAGTTCTTC.

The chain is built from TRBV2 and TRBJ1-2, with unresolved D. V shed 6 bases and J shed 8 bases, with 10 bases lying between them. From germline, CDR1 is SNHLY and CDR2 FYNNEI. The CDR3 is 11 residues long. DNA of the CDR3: TGTGCCAGCAGGCCTGGCTGGGGCTACACCTTC. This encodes CASRPGWGYTF.